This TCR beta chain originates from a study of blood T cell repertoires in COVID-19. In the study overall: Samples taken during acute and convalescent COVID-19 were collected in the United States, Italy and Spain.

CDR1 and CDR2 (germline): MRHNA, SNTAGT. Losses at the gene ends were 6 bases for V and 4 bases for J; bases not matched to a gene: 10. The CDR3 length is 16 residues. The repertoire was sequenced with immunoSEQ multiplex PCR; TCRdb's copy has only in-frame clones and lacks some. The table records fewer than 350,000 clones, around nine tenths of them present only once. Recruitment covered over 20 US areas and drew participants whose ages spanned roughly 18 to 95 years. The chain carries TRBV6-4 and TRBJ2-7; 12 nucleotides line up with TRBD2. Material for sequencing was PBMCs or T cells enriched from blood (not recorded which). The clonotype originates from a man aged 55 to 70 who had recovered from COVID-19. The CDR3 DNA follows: TGTGCCAGCAGCATCTCACGACTAGCGGGGGCATACGAGCAGTACTTC. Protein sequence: CASSISRLAGAYEQYF.